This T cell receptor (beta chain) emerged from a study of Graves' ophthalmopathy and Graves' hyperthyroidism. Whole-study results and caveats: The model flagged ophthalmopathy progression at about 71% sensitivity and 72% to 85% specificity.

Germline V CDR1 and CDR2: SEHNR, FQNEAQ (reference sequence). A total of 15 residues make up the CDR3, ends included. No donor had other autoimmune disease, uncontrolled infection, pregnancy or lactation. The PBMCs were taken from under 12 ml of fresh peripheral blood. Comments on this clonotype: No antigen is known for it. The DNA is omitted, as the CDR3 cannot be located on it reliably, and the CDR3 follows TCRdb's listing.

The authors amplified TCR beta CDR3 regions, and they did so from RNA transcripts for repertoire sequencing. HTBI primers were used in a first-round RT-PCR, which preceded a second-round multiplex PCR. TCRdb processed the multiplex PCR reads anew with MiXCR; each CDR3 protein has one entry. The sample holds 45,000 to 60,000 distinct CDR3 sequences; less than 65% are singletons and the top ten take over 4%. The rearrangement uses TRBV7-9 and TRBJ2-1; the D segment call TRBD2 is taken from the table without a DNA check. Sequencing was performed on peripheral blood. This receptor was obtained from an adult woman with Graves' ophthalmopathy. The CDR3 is CASSLVAGGTDTRFF.